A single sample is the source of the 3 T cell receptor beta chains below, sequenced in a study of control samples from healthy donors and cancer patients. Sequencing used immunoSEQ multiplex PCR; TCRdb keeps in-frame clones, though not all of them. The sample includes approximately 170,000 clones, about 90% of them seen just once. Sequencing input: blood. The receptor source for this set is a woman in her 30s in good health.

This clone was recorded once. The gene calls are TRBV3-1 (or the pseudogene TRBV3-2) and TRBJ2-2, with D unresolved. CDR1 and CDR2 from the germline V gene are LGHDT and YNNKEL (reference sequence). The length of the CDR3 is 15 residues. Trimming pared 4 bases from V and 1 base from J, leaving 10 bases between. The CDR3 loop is CASSPGDLNTGELFF. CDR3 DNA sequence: TGTGCCAGCAGCCCTGGAGACCTGAACACCGGGGAGCTGTTTTTT.

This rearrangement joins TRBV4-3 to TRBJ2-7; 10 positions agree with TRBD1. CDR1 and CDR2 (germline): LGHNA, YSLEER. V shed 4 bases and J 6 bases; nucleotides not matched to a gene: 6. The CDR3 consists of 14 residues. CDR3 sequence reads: CASSPRQGAGEQYF. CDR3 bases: TGCGCCAGCAGCCCGCGACAGGGGGCGGGCGAGCAGTACTTC.

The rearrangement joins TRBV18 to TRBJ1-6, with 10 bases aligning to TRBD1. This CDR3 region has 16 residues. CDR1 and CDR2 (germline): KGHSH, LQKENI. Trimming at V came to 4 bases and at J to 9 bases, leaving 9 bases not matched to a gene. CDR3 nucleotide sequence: TGTGCCAGCTCACTATCCGGGACAGGGGAACTTTCACCCCTCCACTTT. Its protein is CASSLSGTGELSPLHF.